This paragraph reports one T cell receptor beta chain. The data were taken from a study of blood T cell repertoires in COVID-19. Produced via immunoSEQ multiplex PCR; TCRdb's table is partial and in-frame only. The data contain 310,000 or so clones, 70% to 90% of them seen just once; the ten biggest clones take up 1% to 1.5%. With 3 bases removed from V and 7 bases from J, the gap between germline ends came to 16 bases. From germline, CDR1 is LNHDA and CDR2 SQIVND (reference sequence). This CDR3 has 15 residues. The clonotype comes from a man in his 70s with acute or convalescent COVID-19. Material: peripheral blood. The chain has TRBV19 and TRBJ1-5; no clear D gene. CDR3: CASSIYGPAGQPQHF. The DNA for the CDR3 is TGTGCCAGTAGTATCTACGGGCCTGCGGGACAGCCCCAGCATTTT.